One T cell receptor (beta chain) is described in this entry. This receptor's antigen is unknown. No much larger clonotype is one base removed from it; base qualities were not supplied. Collaborating institutions collected whole blood in K2EDTA tubes following their own protocols. Collaborator samples were shipped for TCRbeta analysis as frozen whole blood, isolated PBMCs, or DNA extracted from either sample type. These data are taken from a study of blood T cell repertoires in COVID-19 (dated by TCRdb to 2018 to 2020). About the investigation overall: The collaborator samples originated in the United States, Italy and Spain and spanned the acute and convalescent phases of COVID-19. The prospective study material was composed of cDNA or gDNA derived from T cells, B-cell-depleted T cells, or PBMCs. The dataset comprised deeply sampled blood TCRbeta repertoires from subjects exposed to, actively infected with, or recovered from COVID-19. The repertoires were released in a freely available public database meant as a resource for research on the immune response to SARS-CoV-2. The samples were drawn from the first 160 participants of the ongoing ImmuneRACE study and from 1,254 subjects provided by 6 global collaborators. Nearly every sample came with metadata listing a de-identified subject ID, COVID-19 status, age in years and sex. Where available, HLA class I and class II types were obtained from metadata supplied by the sample provider rather than from assay-based typing. The research as a whole found: The amount of clinical and demographic metadata varied by source and participant and was provided uncurated.

Taken from the germline V gene, the CDR1 and CDR2 loops are MDHEN and SYDVKM. V has 7 bases trimmed and J has 3 bases trimmed; junction bases matching no gene number 6. The CDR3, from cysteine to phenylalanine, totals 13 residues. This entry keeps only the CDR3 DNA: 39 bases, framed from base 1. TCRbeta CDR3 regions were amplified from genomic DNA by means of the immunoSEQ Assay, a bias-controlled multiplex PCR. In the source study's methods: The number of nucleated cells in each sample was estimated by amplification of reference gene primers within the assay. To quantify the absolute abundance of each unique TCRbeta CDR3 rearrangement, sequence reads were collapsed and filtered. For each sample, productive Simpson clonality was calculated as the square root of Simpson's diversity index over productive rearrangements. TCRdb carries this immuneACCESS record with in-frame sequences only. Its versions omit some clonotypes, under half of them owing to an unresolved V gene in the studies checked, with the rest unexplained. V, J and clone size reflect that table, while D and trimming were determined from the DNA. A total of about 670,000 clones appear in this sample, 70% to 90% of them only once. The top ten hold more than 0.25% of the sample.

The sample taken for sequencing was peripheral blood. The source of this sequence is a woman under 30 with acute or convalescent COVID-19. Rearrangement joined TRBV28 to TRBJ2-7, with 7 middle bases fitting TRBD2. The CDR3 is CASTSPGGYEQYF. The DNA reads as follows: TGTGCCAGCACCAGTCCGGGGGGCTACGAGCAGTACTTC.